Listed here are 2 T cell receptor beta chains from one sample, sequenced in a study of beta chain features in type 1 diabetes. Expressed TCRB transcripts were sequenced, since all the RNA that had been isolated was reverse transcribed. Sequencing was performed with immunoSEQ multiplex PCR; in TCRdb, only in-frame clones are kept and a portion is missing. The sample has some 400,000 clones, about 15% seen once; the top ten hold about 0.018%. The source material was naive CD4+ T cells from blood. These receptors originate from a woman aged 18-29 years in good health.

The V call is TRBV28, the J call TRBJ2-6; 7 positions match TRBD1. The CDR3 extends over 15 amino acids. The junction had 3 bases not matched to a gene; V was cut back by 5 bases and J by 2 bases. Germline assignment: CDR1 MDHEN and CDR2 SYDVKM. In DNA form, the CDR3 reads TGTGCCAGCAGTCGTACAGGGGCTGGGGCCAACGTCCTGACTTTC. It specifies CASSRTGAGANVLTF.

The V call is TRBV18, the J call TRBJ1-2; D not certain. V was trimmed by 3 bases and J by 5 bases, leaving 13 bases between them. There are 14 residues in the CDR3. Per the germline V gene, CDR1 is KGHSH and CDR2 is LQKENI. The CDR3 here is CASSPAAERYGYTF. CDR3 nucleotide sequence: TGTGCCAGCTCACCGGCGGCAGAGCGATATGGCTACACCTTC.